The sequence of this T cell receptor beta chain was determined in a study of OX40 agonist ivuxolimab in advanced cancers. For the study at large: Males comprised 82.7% of the group, whose mean age was about 61 years (range 23 to 79).

Clones were read by immunoSEQ multiplex PCR, and TCRdb kept only the in-frame ones, dropping some. The sample carries 80,000 or so clones, around 86% recorded once. Trimming took 6 bases from V and 0 from J, leaving 5 bases between them. CDR1 is LNHDA, CDR2 SQIVND, per germline (reference sequence). The length of the CDR3 is 12 residues. The specimen comprised CD4+ or CD8+ T cells sorted from blood, sampled in a trial of the OX40 agonist ivuxolimab. The V gene is TRBV19, the J gene TRBJ1-1; D is unresolved. This receptor was identified in an adult with an advanced solid tumor such as melanoma, head and neck, liver or kidney cancer. The chain's CDR3 is CASRDLNTEAFF. CDR3 bases: TGTGCCAGTAGGGATTTGAACACTGAAGCTTTCTTT.